The 3 T cell receptor beta chains below were found in one sample sequenced in a study of T cells in tuberculosis. Time point specified: new active TB diagnosis, blood taken before or within 7 days of starting treatment. Measured with immunoSEQ multiplex PCR; TCRdb has only the in-frame clones, and not every one. The table includes around 35,000 clones, under 95% detected once. This specimen was PBMCs, taken at tuberculosis diagnosis. The receptor source for this set is an adult with tuberculosis.

The V and J genes are TRBV29-1 and TRBJ2-3, with no clear D. CDR3 size: 12 residues. Germline V gives CDR1 SQVTM, CDR2 ANQGSEA. The ends were cut back, 2 bases at V and 2 bases at J, with 5 bases in the middle. In DNA, the CDR3 is TGCAGCGTTGAACAGAACACAGATACGCAGTATTTT. This gives the protein CSVEQNTDTQYF.

This chain uses TRBV25-1 with TRBJ1-6; D is unclear. CDR1 and CDR2 from the germline V gene are MGHDK and SYGVNS. The V end was cut by 4 bases, the J end by 14 bases, with 12 bases between. CDR3 length: 12 amino acids. The CDR3 sequence: CASSVHGAALHF. For the CDR3, the DNA is TGTGCCAGCAGTGTACACGGAGCGGCCCTCCACTTT. Together with reference TRBV25-1 and TRBJ1-6, the CDR3 gives the full variable domain: EADIYQTPRYLVIGTGKKITLECSQTMGHDKMYWYQQDPGMELHLIHYSYGVNSTEKGDLSSESTVSRIRTEHFPLTLESARPSHTSQYLCASSVHGAALHFGNGTRLTVT.

V gene TRBV27 combines with J gene TRBJ1-1, with 9 bases lining up with TRBD1. The CDR3 spans 15 residues. V was clipped by 6 bases and J by 0 bases; unmatched bases: 5. Germline V gene sequence: CDR1 MNHEY, CDR2 SMNVEV (reference sequence). CDR3 coding DNA: TGTGCCAGCAGCAGACAGGGGGTGTTGAACACTGAAGCTTTCTTT. Protein sequence: CASSRQGVLNTEAFF.